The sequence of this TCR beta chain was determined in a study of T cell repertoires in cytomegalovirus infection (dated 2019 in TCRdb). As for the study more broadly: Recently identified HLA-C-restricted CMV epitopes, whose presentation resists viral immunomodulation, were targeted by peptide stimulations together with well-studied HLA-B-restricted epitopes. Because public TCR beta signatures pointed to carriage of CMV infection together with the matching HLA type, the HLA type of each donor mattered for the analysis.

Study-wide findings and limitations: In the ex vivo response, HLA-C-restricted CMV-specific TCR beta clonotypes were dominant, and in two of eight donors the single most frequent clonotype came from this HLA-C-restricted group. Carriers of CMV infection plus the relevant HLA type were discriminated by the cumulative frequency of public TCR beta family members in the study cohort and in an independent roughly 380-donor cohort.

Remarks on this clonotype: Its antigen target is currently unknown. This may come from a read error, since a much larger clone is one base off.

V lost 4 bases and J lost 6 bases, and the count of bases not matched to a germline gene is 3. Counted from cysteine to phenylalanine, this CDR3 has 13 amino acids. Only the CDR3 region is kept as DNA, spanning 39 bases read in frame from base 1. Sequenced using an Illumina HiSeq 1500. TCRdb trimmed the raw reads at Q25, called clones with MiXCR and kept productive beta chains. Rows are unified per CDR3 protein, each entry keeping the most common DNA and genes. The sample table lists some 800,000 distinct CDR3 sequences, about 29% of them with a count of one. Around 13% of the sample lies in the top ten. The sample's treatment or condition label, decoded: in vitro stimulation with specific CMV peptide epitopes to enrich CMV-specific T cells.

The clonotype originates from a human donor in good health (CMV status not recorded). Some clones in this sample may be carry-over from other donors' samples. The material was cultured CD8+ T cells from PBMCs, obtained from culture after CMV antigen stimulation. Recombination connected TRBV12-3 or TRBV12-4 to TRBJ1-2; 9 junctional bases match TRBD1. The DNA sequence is TGTGCCAGCAGTTGGACAGGGGTTAATGGCTACACCTTC. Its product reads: CASSWTGVNGYTF.